Following are 30 T cell receptor beta chains from one sample sequenced in a study of siplizumab effects on memory and regulatory T cells. Data came from immunoSEQ multiplex PCR; TCRdb stores just in-frame clones and leaves some out. The sample records approximately 46,000 clones, 93% being singletons. The material sequenced was CD8+ T cells sorted from blood. The receptors were gathered from a human donor in good health.

The V call is TRBV6-1, the J call TRBJ2-7; 9 positions match TRBD2. The CDR3 covers 15 residues. Germline V lookup: CDR1 MNHNS, CDR2 SASEGT. With 1 base clipped from V and 4 bases from J, the junction kept 5 bases outside the gene matches. The CDR3 sequence: CASSEGLADAYEQYF. As DNA, the CDR3 is TGTGCCAGCAGTGAAGGACTAGCGGACGCGTACGAGCAGTACTTC.

This clone appeared a few times. CDR3 bases: TGTGCCAGCAGCCCGGGGACAGGGAGCAATGAGCAGTTCTTC. Protein sequence: CASSPGTGSNEQFF. The J gene is TRBJ2-1, the V gene TRBV11-2; the match to TRBD1 covers 9 bases. Germline V gene lookup returns CDR1 SGHAT and CDR2 FQNNGV. This CDR3 contains 14 residues. V was clipped by 5 bases and J by 6 bases; unmatched bases: 5. Full variable domain (missing parts from reference TRBV11-2 and TRBJ2-1): EAGVAQSPRYKIIEKRQSVAFWCNPISGHATLYWYQQILGQGPKLLIQFQNNGVVDDSQLPKDRFSAERLKGVDSTLKIQPAKLEDSAVYLCASSPGTGSNEQFFGPGTRLTVL.

The chain couples TRBV28 to TRBJ1-5; D gene unclear. This CDR3 region has 14 residues. Germline lookup yields CDR1 MDHEN and CDR2 SYDVKM. Trimming stripped 6 bases from V and 2 bases from J, with 11 bases between. CDR3 bases: TGTGCCAGCAGAGCGGGCGGTGGCAATCAGCCCCAGCATTTT. This translates into CASRAGGGNQPQHF.

The V gene is TRBV7-9, the J gene TRBJ1-4, with 8 bases matching TRBD1. Germline V gene sequence: CDR1 SEHNR, CDR2 FQNEAQ (reference sequence). The CDR3 is 15 residues long. V lost 4 bases, J lost 8 bases, and 9 bases stayed unmatched. The CDR3 DNA follows: TGTGCCAGCAGCTCTACAGCGACAGGGGACGAAAAACTGTTTTTT. It translates to CASSSTATGDEKLFF. The full variable domain, its missing parts supplied by reference TRBV7-9 and TRBJ1-4, is DTGVSQNPRHKITKRGQNVTFRCDPISEHNRLYWYRQTLGQGPEFLTYFQNEAQLEKSRLLSDRFSAERPKGSFSTLEIQRTEQGDSAMYLCASSSTATGDEKLFFGSGTQLSVL.

The J gene is TRBJ2-1, the V gene TRBV7-9; TRBD2 matches 8 bases. After removal of 4 bases from V and 7 bases from J, the junction contained 21 bases not matched to a gene. Germline CDR1 reads SEHNR; CDR2 reads FQNEAQ (reference sequence). The CDR3 is 19 residues long. The CDR3 region is CASSSSKMGLEGRGNEQFF. The CDR3 region has the DNA TGTGCCAGCAGCTCGTCTAAAATGGGACTAGAAGGCCGTGGGAATGAGCAGTTCTTC.

Here the CDR3 reads CASSFLGRSTDTQYF. The CDR3 DNA is TGTGCCAGCAGCTTTCTAGGCAGGAGCACAGATACGCAGTATTTT. The chain links TRBV7-3 to TRBJ2-3; D remains unclear. V was shortened by 3 bases and J by 0 bases, with 10 bases between the two germline ends. This CDR3 region has 15 residues. Per germline, CDR1 SGHTA and CDR2 FQGTGA.

The rearrangement joins TRBV11-3 to TRBJ1-3; a possible D gene is TRBD1 (5 bases). V gave up 4 bases and J gave up 8 bases, with 18 bases separating them. Germline-derived CDR1 and CDR2 are SGHNT and YENEEA. The CDR3 covers 15 residues. CDR3 DNA: TGTGCCAGCAGCTCCCGCTTTGGAAGGGGAGACACCATATATTTT. Translated, it gives CASSSRFGRGDTIYF.

The rearrangement links TRBV7-9 to TRBJ1-1; D call uncertain. V shed 3 bases and J shed 4 bases, with 6 bases lying between them. The germline V gene encodes CDR1 SEHNR and CDR2 FQNEAQ (reference sequence). This CDR3 is 12 amino acids long. Here the CDR3 DNA reads TGTGCCAGCAGCTTTCGGAGCACTGAAGCTTTCTTT. As protein: CASSFRSTEAFF.

This clone occurred once. V gene TRBV13 combines with J gene TRBJ1-3, with a weak D call TRBD1 (5 bases). The length of the CDR3 is 14 residues. The germline V gene encodes CDR1 PRHDT and CDR2 FYEKMQ (reference sequence). V was shortened by 6 bases and J by 7 bases, with 16 bases between the two germline ends. The CDR3 DNA reads as TGTGCCAGCAGGCGGGGCGCGAGGCTCAACACCATATATTTT. It yields the protein CASRRGARLNTIYF.

The chain combines TRBV28 with TRBJ1-1; TRBD1 is a possible D gene (5 bases). Between the trimmed V and J ends, which lost 7 bases and 5 bases, there was a span of 11 bases. CDR1 and CDR2 (germline): MDHEN, SYDVKM. This CDR3 is 12 amino acids long. Here the CDR3 reads CASNGGLTEAFF. CDR3 in DNA: TGTGCCAGCAACGGGGGTCTTACTGAAGCTTTCTTT.

V and J are TRBV4-2 and TRBJ1-2; D gene ambiguous. The CDR3 runs 13 residues. The V and J ends lost 1 base and 8 bases respectively, with 11 bases between them. Germline loops: CDR1 LGHNA, CDR2 YNFKEQ. In DNA, the CDR3 is TGTGCCAGCAGCCAAGGGAGGCTGGGAGGCTACACCTTC. Translation: CASSQGRLGGYTF.

V and J are TRBV5-6 and TRBJ2-2; 13 nucleotides match TRBD2. The CDR3 covers 16 residues. The junction had 5 bases not matched to a gene; V was cut back by 3 bases and J by 6 bases. Germline CDR1 and CDR2: SGHDT and YYEEEE. In nucleotides, the CDR3 is TGTGCCAGCAGCTGGGGGACTAGCGGGGTGTCCGGGGAGCTGTTTTTT. This encodes CASSWGTSGVSGELFF.

V is TRBV7-9 and J is TRBJ2-1, with D possibly matching TRBD2 (5 bases). Trimming left V 1 base short and J 8 bases short, with 6 bases between. The CDR3 totals 12 residues. CDR1 is SEHNR, CDR2 FQNEAQ, per germline (reference sequence). CDR3 coding DNA: TGTGCCAGCAGCTTAGGTAGCGATGAGCAGTTCTTC. Translation: CASSLGSDEQFF.

The chain uses TRBV28 and TRBJ1-4; D call uncertain. Germline loops: CDR1 MDHEN, CDR2 SYDVKM. The CDR3 runs to 16 residues. Deletions cut 6 bases from V and 0 bases from J, with 14 bases between. The CDR3 nucleotides are TGTGCCAGCAGCTCTTTACAACCTGCAACTAATGAAAAACTGTTTTTT. This sequence encodes CASSSLQPATNEKLFF.

The chain combines TRBV27 with TRBJ2-7; D unclear. The ends were cut back, 7 bases at V and 0 bases at J, with 10 bases in the middle. CDR1 is MNHEY and CDR2 is SMNVEV in the germline V gene (reference sequence). The CDR3 totals 13 residues. CDR3 nucleotide sequence: TGTGCCAGCACAGGTTACAGCTCCTACGAGCAGTACTTC. Translation gives CASTGYSSYEQYF.

The chain employs TRBV7-8 and TRBJ1-6; D remains unclear. The CDR3 length is 15 residues. V was clipped by 1 base and J by 9 bases, with 13 bases between them. Germline V lookup: CDR1 SGHVS, CDR2 FQNEAQ. The CDR3: CASSLGTSWGSPLHF. The DNA of the CDR3 is TGTGCCAGCAGCTTAGGTACAAGCTGGGGTTCACCCCTCCACTTT.

The sample holds one count of this clone. The rearrangement uses TRBV5-4 and TRBJ2-2; D ambiguous. The CDR3 consists of 14 residues. Germline V gene data show CDR1 as SGHNT and CDR2 as YYREEE (reference sequence). Between the trimmed V and J ends, which lost 3 bases and 6 bases, there was a span of 12 bases. As DNA, the CDR3 is TGTGCCAGCAGCTATACAGTGGAGCCCGGGGAGCTGTTTTTT. Encoded protein: CASSYTVEPGELFF.

This clone was detected only a few times. The V gene is TRBV7-3, the J gene TRBJ1-5, with a tentative D call TRBD1 (5 bases). The CDR3 loop spans 12 amino acids. Germline V CDR1 and CDR2: SGHTA, FQGTGA. V was pared by 9 bases and J by 6 bases, with 12 bases between. CDR3 nucleotides: TGTGCCAGTCTCGAAGGGGCTCAGCCCCAGCATTTT. It codes for CASLEGAQPQHF.

In its sample, this clone was seen a few times. This specimen includes other DNA sequences encoding the same CDR3. The chain couples TRBV6-1 to TRBJ1-4; D unresolved. The ends were cut back, 5 bases at V and 0 bases at J, with 10 bases in the middle. Germline V gives CDR1 MNHNS, CDR2 SASEGT. The CDR3 contains 15 residues. The CDR3 loop is CASSPGPATNEKLFF. As DNA, the CDR3 is TGTGCCAGCAGTCCCGGACCAGCAACTAATGAAAAACTGTTTTTT.

The chain couples TRBV7-3 to TRBJ2-1; possible D gene TRBD1, 6 bases. Germline V gene sequence: CDR1 SGHTA, CDR2 FQGTGA. With 5 bases removed from V and 7 bases from J, the gap between germline ends came to 12 bases. The CDR3 is made up of 13 amino acids. The CDR3 bases are TGTGCCAGCAGCCCCCAGGGACAAAATGAGCAGTTCTTC. Its protein product is CASSPQGQNEQFF. Full variable domain (missing parts from reference TRBV7-3 and TRBJ2-1): GAGVSQTPSNKVTEKGKYVELRCDPISGHTALYWYRQSLGQGPEFLIYFQGTGAADDSGLPNDRFFAVRPEGSVSTLKIQRTERGDSAVYLCASSPQGQNEQFFGPGTRLTVL.

This clone was observed a single time. The V and J genes are TRBV21-1 and TRBJ2-2. TRBV21-1 is an annotated pseudogene. This CDR3 has 17 residues. This CDR3 reads CASSEKSRGATTGELFF. The CDR3 coding sequence is TGTGCCAGCAGCGAAAAGAGTAGGGGGGCGACCACCGGGGAGCTGTTTTTT.

J is TRBJ2-1 and V is TRBV27; 12 bases map to TRBD2. The germline V gene has CDR1 MNHEY and CDR2 SMNVEV (reference sequence). V was pared by 3 bases and J by 8 bases, with 5 bases of the junction left unmatched. The CDR3 runs 15 residues. This chain's CDR3 is CASSFLAGGRDEQFF. The CDR3 nucleotides read TGTGCCAGCAGTTTCCTAGCGGGAGGGCGCGATGAGCAGTTCTTC.

The chain uses TRBV5-3 and TRBJ1-4; unclear D gene. TRBV5-3 is given ORF status, its function remaining uncertain. The CDR3 consists of 12 residues. V lost 7 bases, J lost 8 bases, and 12 bases lay in between. CDR3 region: CARHRKGEKLFF. The DNA for the CDR3 is TGTGCCAGACACCGCAAAGGGGAAAAACTGTTTTTT.

This clone was found once. The V and J genes are TRBV11-2 and TRBJ1-1; D is undetermined. Trimming took off 0 bases at V and 5 bases at J, with 10 bases between the two ends. CDR3 length equals 14 residues. Germline CDR1 and CDR2: SGHAT and FQNNGV. The CDR3 region has the DNA TGTGCCAGCAGCTTAGAAAAGTGGGGTACTGAAGCTTTCTTT. Protein product: CASSLEKWGTEAFF.

This clone has more than one count but fewer than ten. This chain connects TRBV28 to TRBJ1-2; D uncertain. Germline CDR1 and CDR2: MDHEN and SYDVKM. V was pared by 9 bases and J by 4 bases, with 6 bases between. The CDR3 spans 10 residues. CDR3 nucleotides: TGTGCCAGATCCCTCTATGGCTACACCTTC. It codes for CARSLYGYTF.

The genes are TRBV7-3 and TRBJ2-7; TRBD1 is a possible D gene (6 bases). The CDR3 spans 15 residues. CDR1 SGHTA and CDR2 FQGTGA come from the germline V gene. Trimming removed 5 bases from V and 6 bases from J, with 20 bases in between. The CDR3 bases are TGTGCCAGCAGCGCTATTTACAGGGTAAGGATCGAGCAGTACTTC. Its protein product is CASSAIYRVRIEQYF.

The chain carries TRBV29-1 and TRBJ2-1, with D perhaps TRBD1 (7 bases). CDR3 size: 14 residues. The V and J ends lost 6 bases and 2 bases respectively, with 14 bases between them. Germline CDR1 is SQVTM and CDR2 is ANQGSEA. The CDR3 spells CSVAGQIAYNEQFF. The CDR3 bases are TGCAGCGTCGCGGGACAGATTGCCTACAATGAGCAGTTCTTC.

This rearrangement joins TRBV4-2 to TRBJ1-1; a possible D gene is TRBD1 (5 bases). The V gene's germline CDR1 is LGHNA and CDR2 YNFKEQ. The CDR3 sequence is 15 residues long. The V and J ends lost 1 base and 3 bases respectively, with 12 bases between them. The CDR3 sequence: CASSQAGIADTEAFF. The CDR3 nucleotides read TGTGCCAGCAGCCAAGCAGGGATCGCAGACACTGAAGCTTTCTTT.

The chain uses TRBV5-6 and TRBJ2-1, with D possibly TRBD2 on 5 matching bases. V lost 3 bases and J lost 0, with 16 bases in between. The germline V gene encodes CDR1 SGHDT and CDR2 YYEEEE. The CDR3 loop spans 17 amino acids. The CDR3 nucleotides read TGTGCCAGCAGCTCCTACCCGGCTGGGAGCTCCTACAATGAGCAGTTCTTC. Translated, it gives CASSSYPAGSSYNEQFF.

V gene TRBV9 combines with J gene TRBJ2-7, with D hard to call. Looked up from germline, CDR1 is SGDLS and CDR2 is YYNGEE. The CDR3 extends over 12 amino acids. V was cut by 4 bases and J by 2 bases, with 7 bases left in between. For the CDR3, the DNA is TGTGCCAGCAGCTCGATACCCTACGAGCAGTACTTC. This gives the protein CASSSIPYEQYF.